The rows below give T cell receptor beta chains drawn from one sample of a study of cytotoxic CD8 clonotypes in ibrutinib-treated CLL. The table came from immunoSEQ multiplex PCR; TCRdb's copy has only in-frame clones and leaves some out. The sample shows about 150,000 clones, about three quarters of them seen only once. The material sequenced was PBMCs, taken after 24 months of ibrutinib treatment. The receptor set was obtained from a human donor with chronic lymphocytic leukemia. Each CDR3 is given with its conserved first and last residue. Fields, in order: V gene, D gene, clone size, J gene, CDR3 DNA, CDR3 protein. D genes are given only for firm matches. Clone size, where shown, is once, few, many, or a class for clones that have expanded.

V: TRBV10-3; D: TRBD1; size: NA; J: TRBJ2-7; DNA: TGTGCCATCAGCGCACAGGGGACACTATACGAGCAGTACTTC; CDR3: CAISAQGTLYEQYF
V: TRBV5-1; D: TRBD2; size: NA; J: TRBJ2-3; DNA: TGCGCCAGCAGCTTGGCCGGGGGGGCAGATACGCAGTATTTT; CDR3: CASSLAGGADTQYF
V: TRBV6-1; D: NA; size: NA; J: TRBJ1-1; DNA: TGTGCCAGCAGTGAAGCGCCCGGAGCGAACACTGAAGCTTTCTTT; CDR3: CASSEAPGANTEAFF
V: TRBV9; D: TRBD1; size: NA; J: TRBJ2-2; DNA: TGTGCCAGCAGCGTAGCTCCAGGGGGCGCGCGAACCGGGGAGCTGTTTTTT; CDR3: CASSVAPGGARTGELFF
V: TRBV28; D: NA; size: NA; J: TRBJ2-1; DNA: TGTGCCAGCAGTTTCCCCGTGGGAAGGCTGGAGCAGTTCTTC; CDR3: CASSFPVGRLEQFF
V: TRBV5-6; D: NA; size: NA; J: TRBJ2-3; DNA: TGTGCCAGCAGCTTGGGTTGGGAGGATTGGGGAACAGATACGCAGTATTTT; CDR3: CASSLGWEDWGTDTQYF
V: TRBV7-6; D: NA; size: NA; J: TRBJ2-7; DNA: TGTGCCAGCAGCGTCCAGGGGTTCGAGCAGTACTTC; CDR3: CASSVQGFEQYF
V: TRBV19; D: TRBD1; size: NA; J: TRBJ2-3; DNA: TGTGCCAGTAGTCCTCGGACAGGCCTCTCCGCCGATACGCAGTATTTT; CDR3: CASSPRTGLSADTQYF
V: TRBV11-2; D: NA; size: NA; J: TRBJ1-4; DNA: TGTGCCAGCAGCCAGAGGACGGCTGATGAAAAACTGTTTTTT; CDR3: CASSQRTADEKLFF
V: TRBV2; D: NA; size: NA; J: TRBJ2-5; DNA: TGTGCCAGCAAACAGGCCTTCGGGAAAGAGACCCAGTACTTC; CDR3: CASKQAFGKETQYF
V: TRBV5-6; D: NA; size: NA; J: TRBJ2-3; DNA: TGTGCCAGTTCCCCGGATACGCAGTATTTT; CDR3: CASSPDTQYF
V: TRBV11-3; D: NA; size: NA; J: TRBJ2-2; DNA: TGTGCCAGCAGCTATGGGTGGGGCGGCCCGGCCGGGGAGCTGTTTTTT; CDR3: CASSYGWGGPAGELFF
V: TRBV7-3; D: NA; size: NA; J: TRBJ2-3; DNA: TGTGCCAGCAGCCCTTGGGGCGGGCACACAGATACGCAGTATTTT; CDR3: CASSPWGGHTDTQYF
V: TRBV4-3; D: TRBD1; size: NA; J: TRBJ1-5; DNA: TGCGCCAGCAGCCAAGACAGGACAGGGGCCCAGCATTTT; CDR3: CASSQDRTGAQHF
V: TRBV5-1; D: NA; size: NA; J: TRBJ1-2; DNA: TGCGCCAGCAGCTTGGAAGGGGTATACTATGGCTACACCTTC; CDR3: CASSLEGVYYGYTF
V: TRBV27; D: TRBD2; size: few; J: TRBJ2-7; DNA: TGTGCCAGCAGTGGACTAGCGCTAGGGGAGCAGTACTTC; CDR3: CASSGLALGEQYF
V: TRBV7-8; D: NA; size: NA; J: TRBJ2-5; DNA: TGTGCCAGCAGCGTCTGGGTCGGCGGTCAAGAGACCCAGTACTTC; CDR3: CASSVWVGGQETQYF